The clone carrying this T cell receptor (beta chain) has a handful of counts. Its antigen is not known. The entry originates in a study of identical twins. Study results and caveats: Twin-shared out-of-frame alpha sequences were enriched for low generation probability.

Healthy Caucasian donors formed the entire cohort. Template switching supplied a universal primer site; unique molecular identifiers were carried on the cDNA. TCRdb called the 5' RACE reads again in MiXCR, with one record for every CDR3 protein. The table records under 250,000 distinct CDR3 sequences, roughly 12% of them present only once. CDR3 length: 15 residues. Germline CDR1 reads SQVTM; CDR2 reads ANQGSEA. Trimming removed 1 base from V and 2 bases from J; junction bases left unmatched: 7. The data also belong to a second study, concerning yellow fever vaccine responses in identical twins.

The sample taken for sequencing was memory (CD45RO+) T cells sorted from blood. The receptor's source is a woman between 18 and 29 years old in good health. V usage is TRBV29-1 and J usage is TRBJ2-5; 7 bases are a match to TRBD1. The CDR3 region has the DNA TGCAGCGTTGAAGCGCCGGACAGGAGACAAGAGACCCAGTACTTC. Translation gives CSVEAPDRRQETQYF.